This T cell receptor (beta chain) was documented in a study of T-cell reconstitution after alpha-beta-depleted transplantation in children. Study results and caveats: Surviving recipient T cells and thymic progenitors underlay high day-60 TCRbeta diversity in some patients.

Unique molecular identifiers were used to barcode this TCRbeta library. From the PCR reads, TCRdb called clonotypes with MiXCR, one entry per CDR3 protein. The sample yields about 460,000 distinct CDR3 sequences, roughly an eighth seen once. Points on this clonotype: What it binds is unknown.

Germline V gene lookup returns CDR1 MNHNS and CDR2 SASEGT. This CDR3 region has 15 residues. V lost 6 bases, J lost 2 bases, and 9 bases stayed unmatched. The source was PBMCs, mostly from graft donor cells, collected 180 days after TCRalphabeta/CD19-depleted stem cell transplant. This chain uses TRBV6-1 with TRBJ2-7, with 8 bases fitting TRBD2. The clonotype comes from a female patient younger than 10 who had a stem cell transplant for aplastic anemia, so the T cells may come from the graft donor. The CDR3 region has the DNA TGTGCCAGCAGCGAAAGCGGGAGAAGGCCCTACGAGCAGTACTTC. Amino acids: CASSESGRRPYEQYF.